What follows is one T cell receptor beta chain and its context. What it binds is unknown. Profiled with immunoSEQ multiplex PCR; TCRdb holds only in-frame clones, not every one. Here the sample spans 550,000 to 700,000 clones, roughly 73% being singletons. This entry is derived from a study of shared clonotypes between healthy human individuals. Looking at the study overall: CD4 naive cells filled three plates per donor, CD4 memory three, CD8 naive two and CD8 memory one. Study-wide results and caveats: Few donors limited the genetic and exposure-history diversity represented. Sharing across four donors was highest in naive CD4 (roughly 5%) and lowest in memory CD8 (roughly 0.4%). Memory subsets had estimated richness that was generally smaller than that of naive subsets.

The germline V and J ends were trimmed by 1 base and 7 bases, with 11 bases remaining between them. The CDR3 has 13 amino acids. Germline V gene data show CDR1 as GTSNPN and CDR2 as SVGIG (reference sequence). Sequenced: memory CD4+ T cells sorted from blood. Subset meaning: CD45RA-negative fraction. The sequence was obtained from a woman in her 30s in good health. This chain connects TRBV30 to TRBJ1-5; D gene uncertain. CDR3 DNA sequence: TGTGCCTGGAGTGCAGAGGGCCAGCAGCCCCAGCATTTT. Translating it yields CAWSAEGQQPQHF.